Each of the 32 T cell receptor beta chains below was sequenced from the same sample in a study of T cells in Graves' hyperthyroidism and ophthalmopathy. TCR beta CDR3 sequences were amplified from RNA transcripts. HTBI primers were employed in a first-round RT-PCR of the TCR CDR3. In TCRdb, the multiplex PCR reads were re-called with MiXCR into one record per CDR3 protein. This table has about 560,000 distinct CDR3 sequences, roughly a sixth appearing once. Sequencing used blood. These receptor sequences come from a woman younger than 30 with Graves' hyperthyroidism.

This clonotype was recorded at least ten times. V usage is TRBV20-1 and J usage is TRBJ2-6; D remains unclear. The V gene's germline CDR1 is DFQATT and CDR2 SNEGSKA (reference sequence). The V and J ends lost 4 bases and 0 bases respectively, with 16 bases between them. CDR3 length equals 17 residues. The CDR3 DNA reads as TGCAGTGCTAAGACGTGGCCAGGCCCCTCTGGGGCCAACGTCCTGACTTTC. This sequence encodes CSAKTWPGPSGANVLTF.

This clonotype was counted many times. The CDR3 DNA reads TGTGCCAGCAGTTTATTTGAGGCTGAAGCTTTCTTT. It is translated as CASSLFEAEAFF. The chain uses TRBV28 and TRBJ1-1; D uncertain. V was trimmed by 1 base and J by 6 bases, leaving 6 bases between them. The CDR3 extends over 12 amino acids. Germline lookup yields CDR1 MDHEN and CDR2 SYDVKM.

The rearrangement uses TRBV6-2 or TRBV6-3 and TRBJ2-1, with D possibly TRBD2 on 7 matching bases. Germline lookup yields CDR1 MNHEY and CDR2 SVGEGT. Trimming stripped 0 bases from V and 5 bases from J, with 11 bases between. CDR3 length: 15 residues. CDR3 bases: TGTGCCAGCAGTTACTCCGGGGGGCCCCACAATGAGCAGTTCTTC. It specifies CASSYSGGPHNEQFF.

This clonotype was counted at least ten times. The genes are TRBV28 and TRBJ2-7; possible D gene TRBD2, 6 bases. V lost 4 bases and J lost 0, with 16 bases in between. CDR1 and CDR2 from the germline V gene are MDHEN and SYDVKM. The CDR3 has 16 residues. The CDR3 sequence: CASSWEEGRSSYEQYF. The CDR3 DNA reads TGTGCCAGCAGTTGGGAGGAGGGAAGGAGCTCCTACGAGCAGTACTTC.

There are many counts of this clonotype. The chain has TRBV29-1 and TRBJ2-4; 7 bases fit TRBD2. After removal of 4 bases from V and 8 bases from J, the junction contained 5 bases not matched to a gene. Germline CDR1 reads SQVTM; CDR2 reads ANQGSEA. The CDR3 runs to 12 residues. CDR3 in amino acids: CSVGGGVDIQYF. CDR3 bases: TGCAGCGTTGGGGGGGGGGTGGACATTCAGTACTTC.

The chain carries TRBV19 and TRBJ1-1; weak D call: TRBD1 (6 bases). The CDR3 is 14 amino acids. The germline V gene encodes CDR1 LNHDA and CDR2 SQIVND (reference sequence). The V and J ends lost 5 bases and 11 bases respectively, with 21 bases between them. CDR3 amino acids: CASSPQGLGARAFF. In DNA, the CDR3 is TGTGCCAGTAGTCCTCAGGGTTTGGGGGCCCGGGCTTTCTTT.

This clonotype was counted at least ten times. The chain links TRBV2 to TRBJ2-2; 7 bases agree with TRBD2. The germline CDR1 and CDR2 sequences are SNHLY and FYNNEI. The V and J ends lost 11 bases and 6 bases, in that order; junction bases with no gene match: 9. CDR3 size: 13 residues. The DNA of the CDR3 is TGTGCCGGCGGGGGAGAAGAAGCCGGGGAGCTGTTTTTT. Translation: CAGGGEEAGELFF.

Worth noting for this clonotype: This clone may be a read error of a much larger clone one base away. Written as DNA, the CDR3 is TGCGCCAGCAGCCCAGACTATCGAAGAGGGGCAGATACGCAGTATTTT. This sequence encodes CASSPDYRRGADTQYF. This chain connects TRBV5-1 to TRBJ2-3; D assignment may be TRBD1 or TRBD2 (5 bases each). Germline values: CDR1 SGHRS, CDR2 YFSETQ. Deletions cut 4 bases from V and 4 bases from J, with 19 bases between. The CDR3 spans 16 residues.

The sample holds a few counts of this clonotype. V is TRBV6-1 and J is TRBJ2-7, with D possibly matching TRBD1 (5 bases). The V end was cut by 6 bases, the J end by 9 bases, with 18 bases between. This CDR3 contains 13 residues. The germline CDR1 and CDR2 sequences are MNHNS and SASEGT. CDR3 coding DNA: TGTGCCAGCAGATTGGACACGCACCCAGGGCAGTACTTC. It yields the protein CASRLDTHPGQYF.

This clonotype was counted many times. V gene TRBV6-1 combines with J gene TRBJ2-3; the match to TRBD2 covers 7 bases. V gave up 6 bases and J gave up 2 bases; unmatched junction bases: 14. The CDR3 contains 17 residues. In germline, CDR1 is MNHNS, CDR2 SASEGT. In DNA, the CDR3 is TGTGCCAGCAGGGGGTATGGGGGGGGAGAATACACAGATACGCAGTATTTT. Translation gives CASRGYGGGEYTDTQYF.

The sample holds a few counts of this clonotype. V usage is TRBV6-1 and J usage is TRBJ1-2; 12 nucleotides agree with TRBD1. The CDR3 is 15 amino acids. Germline lookup yields CDR1 MNHNS and CDR2 SASEGT. With V trimmed by 7 bases and J by 7 bases, 10 bases remained unmatched. CDR3 DNA: TGTGCCAGCACCTACCCCGGGACAGGGGGCTCTGGCTACACCTTC. This codes for CASTYPGTGGSGYTF.

With regard to this clonotype: A much larger clone sits a single nucleotide away, making a read error possible. The chain employs TRBV20-1 and TRBJ2-1, with D hard to call. The CDR3 runs 16 residues. Germline-derived CDR1 and CDR2 are DFQATT and SNEGSKA (reference sequence). The CDR3 sequence is CSARDRTARSSNEQFF. Here the CDR3 DNA reads TGCAGTGCTAGAGATCGTACAGCTCGCTCCTCCAATGAGCAGTTCTTC.

Comment on this clonotype: Its ends do not fully match the called genes, so a read error is possible. The rearrangement uses TRBV20-1 and TRBJ2-2, with 10 bases fitting TRBD2. Germline lookup yields CDR1 DFQATT and CDR2 SNEGSKA (reference sequence). The length of the CDR3 is 18 residues. CDR3 DNA: TGCAGTGCTAGAGATCGAGCTTTAGCGGGGGGCCGCACCAGGGAGCTGTTTTTT. It codes for CSARDRALAGGRTRELFF.

The V call is TRBV6-1, the J call TRBJ2-2; 7 bases are a match to TRBD2. The CDR3 is 15 amino acids. The trim removed 1 base at V and 5 bases at J, leaving 4 bases unmatched. Germline V gene data show CDR1 as MNHNS and CDR2 as SASEGT. The CDR3 is CASSEEASGTGELFF. The CDR3 nucleotides read TGTGCCAGCAGTGAAGAGGCTAGCGGAACCGGGGAGCTGTTTTTT.

Only a few counts were recorded for this clonotype. This chain joins TRBV12-3 or TRBV12-4 and TRBJ2-7; 12 nucleotides line up with TRBD2. The CDR3 is 17 residues long. V shed 4 bases and J 0 bases; nucleotides not matched to a gene: 7. The CDR3 nucleotides read TGTGCCAGCAGTTCGGGACTAGCGGGCTCTCTCTCCTACGAGCAGTACTTC. Protein product: CASSSGLAGSLSYEQYF.

The rearrangement joins TRBV5-1 to TRBJ2-3; TRBD2 matches 14 bases. This CDR3 has 17 residues. The V gene end was trimmed by 4 bases and the J gene end by 4 bases; junction bases not matched to a gene: 8. Germline V lookup: CDR1 SGHRS, CDR2 YFSETQ. CDR3: CASSPEGTSGSSDTQYF. The CDR3 nucleotides are TGCGCCAGCAGCCCGGAGGGGACTAGCGGGAGCTCAGATACGCAGTATTTT. Full variable domain (outside the CDR3, taken from reference TRBV5-1 and TRBJ2-3): KAGVTQTPRYLIKTRGQQVTLSCSPISGHRSVSWYQQTPGQGLQFLFEYFSETQRNKGNFPGRFSGRQFSNSRSEMNVSTLELGDSALYLCASSPEGTSGSSDTQYFGPGTRLTVL.

A few counts support this clonotype. The rearrangement links TRBV6-1 to TRBJ2-5; 8 bases line up with TRBD2. The CDR3 extends over 17 amino acids. Per the germline V gene, CDR1 is MNHNS and CDR2 is SASEGT. V lost 6 bases, J lost 2 bases, and 14 bases stayed unmatched. The CDR3 region is CASSPLRVSGKQETQYF. DNA for the CDR3: TGTGCCAGCAGCCCCCTCAGAGTTAGCGGGAAGCAAGAGACCCAGTACTTC.

This clonotype turned up a few times. The V gene is TRBV27, the J gene TRBJ1-5, with 9 bases aligning to TRBD1. The junction had 8 bases not matched to a gene; V was cut back by 5 bases and J by 6 bases. The CDR3 has 15 residues. CDR1 and CDR2 (germline): MNHEY, SMNVEV (reference sequence). CDR3 sequence reads: CASSPQGALGQPQHF. The CDR3 region has the DNA TGTGCCAGCAGTCCACAGGGGGCGTTGGGTCAGCCCCAGCATTTT.

Many counts were recorded for this clonotype. This chain joins TRBV5-1 and TRBJ2-7; a weak D match, TRBD2 (6 bases). The germline V gene encodes CDR1 SGHRS and CDR2 YFSETQ. This CDR3 has 11 residues. Trimming removed 4 bases at V and 7 bases at J, with 9 bases between. The CDR3 nucleotides are TGCGCCAGCAGCGCGGAGGGGGAGCAGTACTTC. Protein product: CASSAEGEQYF.

This clonotype was seen more than once but under ten times. The rearrangement joins TRBV7-9 to TRBJ1-2; 12 bases align to TRBD1. Germline CDR1 SEHNR, CDR2 FQNEAQ (reference sequence). The V segment lost 5 bases and the J segment 8 bases; nucleotides outside the gene matches: 9. The CDR3 covers 15 residues. CDR3: CASSPAGQGARGYTF. For the CDR3, the DNA is TGTGCCAGCAGCCCCGCGGGACAGGGGGCGCGGGGCTACACCTTC.

This clonotype appeared many times. This chain joins TRBV12-5 and TRBJ1-2, with D possibly matching TRBD1 (6 bases). The germline CDR1 and CDR2 sequences are LGHNT and FRNRAP. The ends were cut back, 3 bases at V and 0 bases at J, with 8 bases in the middle. This CDR3 has 14 residues. The CDR3 here is CASGLWTANYGYTF. The CDR3 region has the DNA TGTGCTAGTGGTTTATGGACAGCTAACTATGGCTACACCTTC.

Concerning this clonotype: The junction departs from germline at one end; a sequencing error may be responsible. The chain combines TRBV12-3 or TRBV12-4 with TRBJ2-1; 8 nucleotides align to TRBD2. This CDR3 has 16 residues. The DNA for the CDR3 is TGTGCCATCAGTGAGTCACTAGCGGTTTCATACAATGAGCAGTTCTTC. Its translation: CAISESLAVSYNEQFF.

The chain has TRBV4-1 and TRBJ1-3, with D unresolved. CDR3 size: 12 residues. The ends were cut back, 1 base at V and 5 bases at J, with 3 bases in the middle. The germline gives CDR1 MGHRA, CDR2 YSYEKL. CDR3 amino acids: CASSQARNTIYF. The CDR3 coding sequence is TGCGCCAGCAGCCAAGCCAGAAACACCATATATTTT.

The table lists this clonotype with many counts. The gene calls are TRBV28 and TRBJ2-3, with D perhaps TRBD1 or TRBD2 (5 bases each). The germline V and J ends were trimmed by 5 bases and 4 bases, with 13 bases remaining between them. Germline CDR1 is MDHEN and CDR2 is SYDVKM. The CDR3 length is 14 residues. In DNA, the CDR3 is TGTGCCAGCAGTAGAACCGGGACCTCAGATACGCAGTATTTT. This gives the protein CASSRTGTSDTQYF.

The chain employs TRBV29-1 and TRBJ1-1; D remains ambiguous. V was cut by 8 bases and J by 0 bases, with 16 bases left in between. Germline CDR1 and CDR2: SQVTM and ANQGSEA. This CDR3 is built from 14 residues. The CDR3 nucleotides are TGCAGCTCCCTAGGAGGTAATTTGAACACTGAAGCTTTCTTT. It is translated as CSSLGGNLNTEAFF.

The rearrangement joins TRBV20-1 to TRBJ2-3; the match to TRBD2 covers 11 bases. The germline V gene has CDR1 DFQATT and CDR2 SNEGSKA (reference sequence). Trimming took 2 bases from V and 7 from J; bases not matched to a gene: 14. The CDR3 loop spans 17 amino acids. The CDR3 DNA follows: TGCAGTGCTAGACTAGCGGGGGGAACCAAGATCCGCAATACGCAGTATTTT. It encodes CSARLAGGTKIRNTQYF.

The sample holds a few counts of this clonotype. V gene TRBV7-2 combines with J gene TRBJ1-1, with a weak D call TRBD1 (6 bases). The ends were cut back, 9 bases at V and 5 bases at J, with 16 bases in the middle. The length of the CDR3 is 13 residues. Germline lookup yields CDR1 SGHTA and CDR2 FQGNSA. The CDR3 DNA reads TGTGCCAGTGCCCCGGGGGCGCCTACTGAAGCTTTCTTT. It yields the protein CASAPGAPTEAFF.

This chain connects TRBV27 to TRBJ1-2; D remains unclear. The CDR3 runs to 12 residues. CDR1 is MNHEY and CDR2 is SMNVEV in the germline V gene (reference sequence). Trimming cost V 2 bases and J 4 bases, with 5 bases left between them. CDR3 nucleotide sequence: TGTGCCAGCAGTTTAAAAGGCTATGGCTACACCTTC. This encodes CASSLKGYGYTF.

This clonotype was recorded many times. V usage is TRBV11-2 and J usage is TRBJ2-3; 8 bases are a match to TRBD2. CDR3 length equals 16 residues. Trimming removed 1 base from V and 3 bases from J; junction bases left unmatched: 6. CDR1 is SGHAT, CDR2 FQNNGV, per germline. The CDR3 DNA follows: TGTGCCAGCAGCTTAGTCTGGGCGGGAGGAACAGATACGCAGTATTTT. Amino acid sequence: CASSLVWAGGTDTQYF.

The J gene is TRBJ2-5, the V gene TRBV6-1, with 7 bases identical to TRBD2. The length of the CDR3 is 17 residues. Germline trimming cut 2 bases from V and 2 bases from J; bases unmatched to any gene: 11. Looked up from germline, CDR1 is MNHNS and CDR2 is SASEGT. CDR3 nucleotide sequence: TGTGCCAGCAGTGAATATCACCGGGACTACCATCAAGAGACCCAGTACTTC. Translated, it gives CASSEYHRDYHQETQYF.

This clonotype was seen ten or more times. The chain joins TRBV6-5 to TRBJ1-1; possibly TRBD1 for D (6 bases). The germline V and J ends were trimmed by 2 bases and 11 bases, with 12 bases remaining between them. Germline values: CDR1 MNHEY, CDR2 SVGAGI. This CDR3 comprises 12 residues. The CDR3 sequence is CASSYTGGPAFF. In DNA form, the CDR3 reads TGTGCCAGCAGTTACACCGGGGGGCCTGCTTTCTTT.

This clonotype occurred many times. A junction boundary mismatches the germline segment, possibly from a read error. V is TRBV5-1 and J is TRBJ2-3; 12 bases are a match to TRBD2. The CDR3 totals 16 residues. Per germline, CDR1 SGHRS and CDR2 YFSETQ. The CDR3 loop is CASSSRTSGITDTQYF. CDR3 coding DNA: TGTGCCAGCAGTTCGAGGACTAGCGGGATTACAGATACGCAGTATTTT.